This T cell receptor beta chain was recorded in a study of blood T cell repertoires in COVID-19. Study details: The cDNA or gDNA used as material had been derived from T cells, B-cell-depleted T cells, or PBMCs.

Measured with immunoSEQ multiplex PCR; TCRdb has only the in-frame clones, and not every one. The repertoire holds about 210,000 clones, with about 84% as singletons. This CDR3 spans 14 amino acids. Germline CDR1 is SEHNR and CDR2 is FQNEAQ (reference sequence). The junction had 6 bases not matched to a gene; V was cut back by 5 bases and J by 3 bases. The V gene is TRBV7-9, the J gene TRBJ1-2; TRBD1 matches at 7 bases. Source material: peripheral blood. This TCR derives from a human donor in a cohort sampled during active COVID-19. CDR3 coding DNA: TGTGCCAGCAGCGATTGGACAGGTGACTATGGCTACACCTTC. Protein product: CASSDWTGDYGYTF.